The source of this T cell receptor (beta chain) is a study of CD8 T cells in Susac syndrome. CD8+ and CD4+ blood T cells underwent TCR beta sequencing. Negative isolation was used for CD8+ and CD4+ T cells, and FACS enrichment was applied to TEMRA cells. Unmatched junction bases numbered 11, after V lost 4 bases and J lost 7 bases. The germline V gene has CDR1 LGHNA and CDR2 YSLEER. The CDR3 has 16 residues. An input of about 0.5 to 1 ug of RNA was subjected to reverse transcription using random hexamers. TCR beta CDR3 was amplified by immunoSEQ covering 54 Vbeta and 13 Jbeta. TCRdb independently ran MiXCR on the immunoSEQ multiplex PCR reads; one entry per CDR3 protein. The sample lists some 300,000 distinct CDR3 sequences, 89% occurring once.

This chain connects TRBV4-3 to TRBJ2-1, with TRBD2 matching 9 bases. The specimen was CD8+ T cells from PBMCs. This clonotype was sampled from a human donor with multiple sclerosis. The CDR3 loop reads CASSPGVAGVGNEQFF. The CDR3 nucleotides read TGCGCCAGCAGCCCCGGGGTAGCGGGAGTGGGGAATGAGCAGTTCTTC.